The clone carrying this T cell receptor (beta chain) was recorded many times. V lost 1 base, J lost 2 bases, and 10 bases lay in between. The CDR3 totals 15 residues. CDR1 SGHRS and CDR2 YFSETQ come from the germline V gene. This entry belongs to a study of T cells in Graves' hyperthyroidism and ophthalmopathy. The investigators amplified TCR beta CDR3 regions from RNA transcripts. HTBI primers drove first-round RT-PCR of the TCR CDR3. TCRdb analysed the multiplex PCR reads with MiXCR anew, one entry per CDR3 protein. The repertoire includes about 250,000 distinct CDR3 sequences, approximately 14% of them detected once, and over 25% sits in the top ten. Patients were excluded because of uncontrolled infection, other autoimmune disease, pregnancy or lactation.

Sequencing was carried out using blood. This TCR came from a woman in her fifties or sixties with Graves' hyperthyroidism that later progressed to Graves' ophthalmopathy. V and J are TRBV5-1 and TRBJ2-1, with D perhaps TRBD1 or TRBD2 (5 bases each). CDR3 residues: CASSLRGATYNEQFF. For the CDR3, the DNA is TGCGCCAGCAGCTTGCGAGGGGCCACCTACAATGAGCAGTTCTTC.